Below are 26 T cell receptor beta chains sequenced from a single sample in a study of cytomegalovirus exposure and HLA in healthy donors. Primers: 60 Vbeta forward and 13 Jbeta reverse. Method: immunoSEQ multiplex PCR; TCRdb's copy keeps in-frame clones and lacks some. The table has 110,000 to 150,000 clones, about 72% seen once. Sequenced sample: PBMCs. These receptor sequences come from a man aged 35-49 years in good health and CMV-seronegative.

There are a few counts of this clone. The genes are TRBV5-1 and TRBJ1-6; maybe TRBD1 (6 bases). This CDR3 contains 15 residues. The V gene's germline CDR1 is SGHRS and CDR2 YFSETQ. Trimming stripped 0 bases from V and 5 bases from J, with 9 bases between. CDR3 sequence: CASSLAGGNNSPLHF. In DNA form, the CDR3 reads TGCGCCAGCAGCTTGGCTGGGGGCAATAATTCACCCCTCCACTTT.

The chain carries TRBV7-8 and TRBJ2-2; 10 bases map to TRBD2. Germline CDR1 SGHVS, CDR2 FQNEAQ. This CDR3 spans 17 amino acids. The V gene end was trimmed by 6 bases and the J gene end by 4 bases; junction bases not matched to a gene: 11. The CDR3 spells CASRESGGASSTGELFF. The CDR3 DNA is TGTGCCAGCAGAGAAAGCGGGGGGGCCTCAAGCACCGGGGAGCTGTTTTTT.

The J gene is TRBJ2-1, the V gene TRBV5-1, with TRBD2 matching 12 bases. The J segment lost 1 base and the V segment lost 4 bases, leaving 9 bases of the junction unmatched. The CDR3 contains 18 residues. Germline CDR1 is SGHRS and CDR2 is YFSETQ. CDR3 sequence: CASSVTSGSLGSYNEQFF. DNA of the CDR3: TGCGCCAGCAGCGTGACTAGCGGGAGTCTTGGGTCCTACAATGAGCAGTTCTTC.

The V and J genes are TRBV18 and TRBJ2-1, with TRBD2 matching 13 bases. Trimming at V came to 3 bases and at J to 7 bases, leaving 6 bases not matched to a gene. The CDR3 extends over 16 amino acids. CDR1 and CDR2 from the germline V gene are KGHSH and LQKENI. CDR3 residues: CASSPGRGLAGNEQFF. CDR3 bases: TGTGCCAGCTCACCGGGACGGGGACTAGCGGGAAATGAGCAGTTCTTC.

This clone was counted between two and nine times. The J gene is TRBJ2-1, the V gene TRBV7-9; 11 bases line up with TRBD2. Germline V CDR1 and CDR2: SEHNR, FQNEAQ (reference sequence). The CDR3 covers 18 residues. V trimming: 5 bases; J trimming: 0 bases; junction bases outside the gene matches: 9. As DNA, the CDR3 is TGTGCCAGCAGCCGGGGACTAGCGGATGTGAGCTCCTACAATGAGCAGTTCTTC. Translating gives CASSRGLADVSSYNEQFF.

The V call is TRBV15, the J call TRBJ1-2, with D possibly being TRBD1 (5 bases). The germline V gene has CDR1 LNHNV and CDR2 YYDKDF (reference sequence). The CDR3 spans 13 residues. V was cut by 4 bases and J by 4 bases, with 10 bases left in between. The CDR3 bases are TGTGCCACCAGCACCCGGGGGACCTATGGCTACACCTTC. It translates to CATSTRGTYGYTF. The whole variable domain, remainder taken from reference TRBV15 and TRBJ1-2, is DAMVIQNPRYQVTQFGKPVTLSCSQTLNHNVMYWYQQKSSQAPKLLFHYYDKDFNNEADTPDNFQSRRPNTSFCFLDIRSPGLGDTAMYLCATSTRGTYGYTFGSGTRLTVV.

V and J are TRBV10-3 and TRBJ1-1; 8 nucleotides line up with TRBD1. V lost 1 base, J lost 5 bases, and 6 bases stayed unmatched. This CDR3 comprises 15 residues. From germline, CDR1 is ENHRY and CDR2 SYGVKD. The CDR3 is CAISELRTGGTEAFF. Here the CDR3 DNA reads TGTGCCATCAGTGAGTTACGTACAGGGGGGACTGAAGCTTTCTTT.

The chain combines TRBV7-2 with TRBJ2-1; the match to TRBD2 covers 11 bases. Germline loops: CDR1 SGHTA, CDR2 FQGNSA. After removal of 4 bases from V and 6 bases from J, the junction contained 11 bases not matched to a gene. This CDR3 is built from 17 residues. CDR3 amino acids: CASSSRSLAGAFNEQFF. The CDR3 DNA sequence: TGTGCCAGCAGCTCCAGATCACTAGCGGGAGCGTTCAATGAGCAGTTCTTC. The variable domain in full, completed from reference TRBV7-2 and TRBJ2-1, reads GAGVSQSPSNKVTEKGKDVELRCDPISGHTALYWYRQSLGQGLEFLIYFQGNSAPDKSGLPSDRFSAERTGGSVSTLTIQRTQQEDSAVYLCASSSRSLAGAFNEQFFGPGTRLTVL.

This clone has only one observation. The chain is built from TRBV28 and TRBJ1-3; 10 bases map to TRBD1. This CDR3 is built from 14 residues. Germline CDR1 MDHEN, CDR2 SYDVKM. V gave up 8 bases and J gave up 4 bases; unmatched junction bases: 5. The CDR3 DNA is TGTGCCAGCCGACAGGGGGCATTCGGAAACACCATATATTTT. Protein product: CASRQGAFGNTIYF.

The chain recombines TRBV6-7 with TRBJ2-7; D may be TRBD1 (5 bases). TRBV6-7 is treated as an ORF (open reading frame) with a function not yet certain. The V end was cut by 6 bases, the J end by 2 bases, with 11 bases between. The CDR3 has 13 amino acids. DNA for the CDR3: TGTGCCAGCAGCAAGCAGGGTCCCTACGAGCAGTACTTC. Its protein is CASSKQGPYEQYF.

The chain couples TRBV6-5 to TRBJ2-1; 12 positions match TRBD2. The CDR3 has 15 amino acids. Germline loops: CDR1 MNHEY, CDR2 SVGAGI. With 6 bases clipped from V and 10 bases from J, the junction kept 10 bases outside the gene matches. The CDR3 DNA follows: TGTGCCAGCAGCCGACCTAGCGGGAGGGGGTCCGAGCAGTTCTTC. Its protein product is CASSRPSGRGSEQFF.

The V gene is TRBV10-3, the J gene TRBJ1-4, with D unclear. The CDR3 is 14 residues long. Between the trimmed V and J ends, which lost 3 bases and 2 bases, there was a span of 7 bases. The germline V gene has CDR1 ENHRY and CDR2 SYGVKD. In nucleotides, the CDR3 is TGTGCCATCAGTGAACGTGCGACTAATGAAAAACTGTTTTTT. Protein: CAISERATNEKLFF.

The chain couples TRBV6-5 to TRBJ2-7; TRBD1 matches at 10 bases. The CDR3 contains 15 residues. Germline CDR1 and CDR2: MNHEY and SVGAGI. Trimming removed 4 bases from V and 7 bases from J; junction bases left unmatched: 10. In nucleotides, the CDR3 is TGTGCCAGCAGTTCGTGGGGACAGGGGCACCTGGAGCAGTACTTC. Translation: CASSSWGQGHLEQYF.

The chain employs TRBV4-1 and TRBJ2-7, with 7 positions matching TRBD2. Germline V CDR1 and CDR2: MGHRA, YSYEKL. The CDR3 sequence is 14 residues long. The trim removed 1 base at V and 7 bases at J, leaving 7 bases unmatched. CDR3 region: CASSQGGREREQYF. Written as DNA, the CDR3 is TGCGCCAGCAGCCAAGGCGGGCGGGAGAGGGAGCAGTACTTC.

The chain uses TRBV6-5 and TRBJ2-5, with D uncertain. Germline V lookup: CDR1 MNHEY, CDR2 SVGAGI. The CDR3 is 16 residues long. The V and J ends lost 0 bases and 0 bases respectively, with 11 bases between them. The chain's CDR3 is CASSYSMVADQETQYF. CDR3 in DNA: TGTGCCAGCAGTTACTCCATGGTAGCAGACCAAGAGACCCAGTACTTC.

The chain carries TRBV7-6 and TRBJ2-1; 8 nucleotides line up with TRBD1. This CDR3 has 15 residues. CDR1 is SGHVS, CDR2 FNYEAQ, per germline. The V and J ends lost 2 bases and 7 bases, in that order; junction bases with no gene match: 7. CDR3 nucleotides: TGTGCCAGCAGCTTATCACCGGACAGGGTGAATGAGCAGTTCTTC. Its protein is CASSLSPDRVNEQFF. Drawing the rest from reference TRBV7-6 and TRBJ2-1, the complete variable domain is GAGVSQSPRYKVTKRGQDVALRCDPISGHVSLYWYRQALGQGPEFLTYFNYEAQQDKSGLPNDRFSAERPEGSISTLTIQRTEQRDSAMYRCASSLSPDRVNEQFFGPGTRLTVL.

The chain carries TRBV5-1 and TRBJ2-5; TRBD2 is a possible D gene (5 bases). V shed 0 bases and J shed 1 base, with 13 bases lying between them. The CDR3 contains 16 residues. CDR1 and CDR2 from the germline V gene are SGHRS and YFSETQ. CDR3 amino acids: CASSLVRGEGQETQYF. The CDR3, as DNA: TGCGCCAGCAGCTTGGTCCGAGGCGAGGGCCAAGAGACCCAGTACTTC. Combining the CDR3 with reference TRBV5-1 and TRBJ2-5 gives the whole variable domain KAGVTQTPRYLIKTRGQQVTLSCSPISGHRSVSWYQQTPGQGLQFLFEYFSETQRNKGNFPGRFSGRQFSNSRSEMNVSTLELGDSALYLCASSLVRGEGQETQYFGPGTRLLVL.

This chain links TRBV7-6 with TRBJ2-7; perhaps TRBD1 as D (6 bases). V lost 4 bases and J 7 bases, leaving 20 bases between the germline ends. Looked up from germline, CDR1 is SGHVS and CDR2 is FNYEAQ. The CDR3 spans 15 residues. CDR3 nucleotides: TGTGCCAGCAGCTCACGCCCTCTGGACAGAGAAGAGCAGTACTTC. It is translated as CASSSRPLDREEQYF.

The chain combines TRBV9 with TRBJ2-5; TRBD2 matches at 10 bases. This CDR3 is 15 amino acids long. J was trimmed by 2 bases and V by 4 bases; bases with no gene match: 5. Germline V gene lookup returns CDR1 SGDLS and CDR2 YYNGEE. The CDR3 coding sequence is TGTGCCAGCAGCATGAGCGGGGGGGGGCAAGAGACCCAGTACTTC. It is translated as CASSMSGGGQETQYF.

The chain combines TRBV11-2 with TRBJ2-3, with TRBD2 matching 8 bases. The CDR3 covers 14 residues. Trimming cost V 5 bases and J 6 bases; bases outside gene matches: 7. Per the germline V gene, CDR1 is SGHAT and CDR2 is FQNNGV. The CDR3 DNA is TGTGCCAGCAGCCCATTAGCGGGGAGGGATACGCAGTATTTT. It encodes CASSPLAGRDTQYF.

The rearrangement links TRBV11-2 to TRBJ1-6, with 10 bases matching TRBD1. This CDR3 has 16 residues. Germline V gene lookup returns CDR1 SGHAT and CDR2 FQNNGV. Unmatched junction bases numbered 8, after V lost 5 bases and J lost 7 bases. CDR3 loop: CASSTKVGQGNSPLHF. The CDR3, as DNA: TGTGCCAGCAGCACAAAGGTGGGACAGGGGAATTCACCCCTCCACTTT.

CDR3 protein: CASSISGTYQETQYF. CDR3 in DNA: TGTGCCAGCAGCATTAGCGGGACGTACCAAGAGACCCAGTACTTC. The chain joins TRBV7-3 to TRBJ2-5, with 8 bases aligning to TRBD2. The CDR3 is 15 amino acids. J gave up 0 bases and V 5 bases, and 5 bases lay outside the gene matches. Germline CDR1 reads SGHTA; CDR2 reads FQGTGA. The full variable domain, completed using reference TRBV7-3 and TRBJ2-5, is GAGVSQTPSNKVTEKGKYVELRCDPISGHTALYWYRQSLGQGPEFLIYFQGTGAADDSGLPNDRFFAVRPEGSVSTLKIQRTERGDSAVYLCASSISGTYQETQYFGPGTRLLVL.

The chain combines TRBV7-2 with TRBJ2-6, with TRBD1 matching 7 bases. Germline loops: CDR1 SGHTA, CDR2 FQGNSA. Trimming at V came to 5 bases and at J to 0 bases, leaving 10 bases not matched to a gene. There are 18 residues in the CDR3. The CDR3 loop is CASSRSDRALSGANVLTF. As DNA, the CDR3 is TGTGCCAGCAGCCGGTCCGACAGGGCGCTCTCTGGGGCCAACGTCCTGACTTTC.

The V and J genes are TRBV5-6 and TRBJ1-1, with a possible D match to TRBD1 (6 bases). There are 12 residues in the CDR3. CDR1 is SGHDT and CDR2 is YYEEEE in the germline V gene. Trimming removed 4 bases at V and 8 bases at J, with 12 bases between. The CDR3 bases are TGTGCCAGCAGCACTGGAACAGGGGAAGCTTTCTTT. This gives the protein CASSTGTGEAFF. The full variable domain, completed using reference TRBV5-6 and TRBJ1-1, is DAGVTQSPTHLIKTRGQQVTLRCSPKSGHDTVSWYQQALGQGPQFIFQYYEEEERQRGNFPDRFSGHQFPNYSSELNVNALLLGDSALYLCASSTGTGEAFFGQGTRLTVV.

The V call is TRBV25-1, the J call TRBJ2-5, with 15 bases identical to TRBD2. Germline V gene sequence: CDR1 MGHDK, CDR2 SYGVNS. CDR3 size: 18 residues. V was pared by 1 base and J by 0 bases, with 3 bases of the junction left unmatched. CDR3 coding DNA: TGTGCCAGCAGTGAATTAGGACTAGCGGGAGGGTACCAAGAGACCCAGTACTTC. Amino acids: CASSELGLAGGYQETQYF.

V and J are TRBV27 and TRBJ2-1; TRBD1 is a possible D gene (5 bases). V lost 1 base to trimming and J lost 6 bases, with 13 bases between them. Germline V gives CDR1 MNHEY, CDR2 SMNVEV (reference sequence). The CDR3 loop spans 15 amino acids. The CDR3 sequence is CASSLLSRAVNEQFF. The CDR3 nucleotides read TGTGCCAGCAGTTTATTGAGCAGGGCGGTCAATGAGCAGTTCTTC.